The clone carrying this T cell receptor beta chain was counted only a few times. No antigen is known for it. The CDR3 is 15 residues long. V gave up 0 bases and J gave up 0 bases, with 8 bases separating them. The germline CDR1 and CDR2 sequences are KGHSH and LQKENI. The sample belongs to a study of post-analysis software for immune sequencing data. Study observations and caveats: Controls had lower frequencies than patients of 4 or 5 TRBV segments, which included TRBV5-6, TRBV5-1 and TRBV20-1.

The library was made from cDNA and included unique molecular identifiers. MiXCR was run by TCRdb on the PCR reads, yielding one entry per CDR3 protein. The sample contains about 430,000 distinct CDR3 sequences, approximately 38% of which appear only once. This sequence joins TRBV18 and TRBJ1-1; D is undetermined. The sequencing input was blood. The sequence was obtained from a girl under 10 years old with multiple sclerosis. CDR3: CASSPPMRLNTEAFF. For the CDR3, the DNA is TGTGCCAGCTCACCACCTATGCGTTTGAACACTGAAGCTTTCTTT.